These T cell receptor beta chains were read from a single sample in a study of T cell responses to AZD1222 COVID-19 vaccine. The table came from immunoSEQ multiplex PCR; TCRdb's copy has only in-frame clones and leaves some out. This table holds 77,000 or so clones, more than 75% found once. The source was peripheral blood, collected 28 days after the second AZD1222 dose. The origin of the receptors is an adult who received the AZD1222 COVID-19 vaccine. The CDR3 runs from the conserved cysteine through the conserved F or W. Fields, in order: V gene, D gene, clone size, J gene, CDR3 protein, CDR3 DNA. D genes are given only for firm matches. Some rows mark clone size as missing; the rest say once, few, many or name a class of expanded clone.

TRBV18	-	once	TRBJ2-3	CASSPPFPDTQYF	TGTGCCAGCTCACCACCGTTCCCAGATACGCAGTATTTT
TRBV6-5	TRBD1	-	TRBJ1-1	CASRSQGANTEAFF	TGTGCCAGCAGATCGCAGGGGGCGAACACTGAAGCTTTCTTT
TRBV6-2/TRBV6-3	TRBD2	-	TRBJ2-1	CASSRTLRPSGVNNEQFF	TGTGCCAGCAGCCGGACCTTGCGGCCGAGCGGGGTCAACAATGAGCAGTTCTTC
TRBV6-5	-	-	TRBJ2-7	CASSYSRQTYEQYF	TGTGCCAGCAGTTATTCGAGACAGACCTACGAGCAGTACTTC
TRBV6-4	-	few	TRBJ2-1	CASSDSSYNEQFF	TGTGCCAGCAGTGACAGCTCCTACAATGAGCAGTTCTTC
TRBV3-1/TRBV3-2	-	-	TRBJ1-2	CASSQEEEWTVLFYGYTF	TGTGCCAGCAGCCAAGAAGAGGAATGGACAGTACTTTTCTATGGCTACACCTTC
TRBV24-1	-	-	TRBJ2-1	CATRGSGIYNEQFF	TGTGCCACCAGGGGCAGCGGAATCTACAATGAGCAGTTCTTC
TRBV7-6	-	-	TRBJ1-1	CASSLAAWTEAFF	TGTGCCAGCAGCTTAGCGGCGTGGACTGAAGCTTTCTTT
TRBV12-3/TRBV12-4	TRBD2	once	TRBJ2-1	CASTLAGAGEQFF	TGTGCCAGCACCCTAGCGGGGGCCGGTGAGCAGTTCTTC
TRBV5-1	TRBD1	-	TRBJ2-3	CASSTRQGPDTQYF	TGCGCCAGCAGCACAAGACAGGGTCCAGATACGCAGTATTTT
TRBV5-5	-	-	TRBJ1-1	CASSFRGWDTEAFF	TGTGCCAGCAGCTTCCGGGGGTGGGACACTGAAGCTTTCTTT
TRBV11-2	TRBD1	-	TRBJ1-2	CASSEGQAYGYTF	TGTGCCAGCAGTGAGGGACAGGCCTATGGCTACACCTTC
TRBV6-5	-	-	TRBJ1-3	CASKRGSTGNTIYF	TGTGCCAGCAAAAGGGGGAGTACGGGAAACACCATATATTTT
TRBV11-3	-	few	TRBJ2-1	CASSFLEGEQFF	TGTGCCAGCAGCTTCCTTGAGGGCGAGCAGTTCTTC
TRBV11-2	-	-	TRBJ2-1	CASSLDRGRGWNEQFF	TGTGCCAGCAGCTTAGATCGGGGCAGGGGCTGGAATGAGCAGTTCTTC
TRBV5-4	-	-	TRBJ2-7	CASSLGQDIYEQYF	TGTGCCAGCAGCTTGGGACAGGATATCTACGAGCAGTACTTC
TRBV7-3	-	-	TRBJ1-3	CASSLPGPIAF	TGTGCCAGCAGCTTACCCGGGCCGATTGCTTTT
TRBV2	-	-	TRBJ1-2	CASSEARQYGYTF	TGTGCCAGCAGTGAAGCTCGGCAGTATGGCTACACCTTC
TRBV7-2	TRBD2	-	TRBJ2-2	CASSAIAGGTTGELFF	TGTGCCAGCAGCGCGATAGCGGGGGGGACCACCGGGGAGCTGTTTTTT
TRBV4-1	TRBD1	-	TRBJ1-2	CASSQAGTGGYGYTF	TGCGCCAGCAGCCAAGCTGGGACAGGAGGCTATGGCTACACCTTC
TRBV15	-	-	TRBJ1-2	CATSRDTENYGYTF	TGTGCCACCAGCAGAGACACAGAAAACTATGGCTACACCTTC
TRBV25-1	TRBD1	-	TRBJ1-6	CASRHRGKNSPLHF	TGTGCCAGCAGACACAGGGGGAAAAATTCACCCCTCCACTTT
TRBV28	TRBD1	-	TRBJ1-5	CASRSRTGQPGNQPQHF	TGTGCCAGCAGATCCCGCACGGGACAGCCAGGTAATCAGCCCCAGCATTTT
TRBV20-1	-	-	TRBJ1-2	CSASRQARYGYTF	TGCAGTGCTAGTAGACAGGCGCGCTATGGCTACACCTTC
TRBV7-6	-	-	TRBJ1-4	CASSSLGGANEKLFF	TGTGCCAGCAGCTCGTTGGGGGGGGCTAATGAAAAACTGTTTTTT
TRBV5-1	-	-	TRBJ2-7	CASSIYRRASYEQYF	TGCGCCAGCAGCATATATCGCAGGGCCTCCTACGAGCAGTACTTC
TRBV23-1	-	-	TRBJ2-7	CASSRPSYEQYF	TGCGCCAGCAGTCGGCCCAGCTACGAGCAGTACTTC
TRBV19	TRBD1	-	TRBJ2-1	CASRGLGTGKNEQFF	TGTGCCAGTAGGGGTCTAGGGACAGGGAAAAATGAGCAGTTCTTC
TRBV27	-	few	TRBJ2-7	CASSSRLIPYEQYF	TGTGCCAGCAGTTCCAGACTGATTCCCTACGAGCAGTACTTC
TRBV4-1	-	-	TRBJ1-5	CASSPSFGPQHF	TGCGCCAGCAGCCCGAGTTTCGGGCCCCAGCATTTT
TRBV20-1	-	-	TRBJ1-4	CSANFDEKLFF	TGCAGTGCTAATTTCGATGAAAAACTGTTTTTT
TRBV7-3	-	-	TRBJ1-1	CASSTVRGTEAFF	TGTGCCAGCAGCACCGTAAGGGGCACTGAAGCTTTCTTT
TRBV28	-	-	TRBJ2-1	CASKPRGGPLNEQFF	TGTGCCAGCAAACCGAGGGGGGGGCCCCTCAATGAGCAGTTCTTC
TRBV6-5	-	-	TRBJ1-3	CASSYGPLLSGNTIYF	TGTGCCAGCAGTTACGGGCCCTTGCTCTCTGGAAACACCATATATTTT
TRBV20-1	TRBD2	once	TRBJ2-3	CSASRLAGADTQYF	TGCAGTGCTAGTAGGCTAGCGGGGGCAGATACGCAGTATTTT
TRBV5-6	TRBD1	-	TRBJ1-2	CASSSTRQGSYGYTF	TGTGCCAGCAGCTCTACACGACAGGGATCCTATGGCTACACCTTC
TRBV6-5	-	-	TRBJ1-4	CASSYDQRKLFF	TGTGCCAGCAGTTATGACCAGCGAAAACTGTTTTTT
TRBV7-3	-	-	TRBJ2-3	CASSLDPGPDTQYF	TGTGCCAGCAGCTTAGATCCGGGGCCAGATACGCAGTATTTT
TRBV12-3/TRBV12-4	-	-	TRBJ1-5	CASSGVLVGPQHF	TGTGCCAGCAGTGGGGTCCTAGTAGGGCCCCAGCATTTT
TRBV6-1	-	-	TRBJ2-7	CASSSVGFQYF	TGTGCCAGCAGTTCCGTAGGGTTCCAGTACTTC